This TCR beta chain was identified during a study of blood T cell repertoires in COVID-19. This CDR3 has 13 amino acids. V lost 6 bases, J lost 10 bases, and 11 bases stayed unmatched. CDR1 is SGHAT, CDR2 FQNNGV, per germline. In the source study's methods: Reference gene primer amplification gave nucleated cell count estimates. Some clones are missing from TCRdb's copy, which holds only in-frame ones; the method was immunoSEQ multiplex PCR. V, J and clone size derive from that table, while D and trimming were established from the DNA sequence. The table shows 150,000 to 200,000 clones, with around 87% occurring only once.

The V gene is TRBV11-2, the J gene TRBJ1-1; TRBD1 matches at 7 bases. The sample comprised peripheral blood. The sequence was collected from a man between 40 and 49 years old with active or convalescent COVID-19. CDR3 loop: CASSSTGLAGAFF. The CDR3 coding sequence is TGTGCCAGCAGTTCGACAGGGTTAGCTGGAGCTTTCTTT.